This T cell receptor beta chain was recorded in a study of blood T cell repertoires in COVID-19. Trimming at V came to 1 base and at J to 8 bases, leaving 4 bases not matched to a gene. Germline V gene lookup returns CDR1 SEHNR and CDR2 FQNEAQ (reference sequence). The CDR3 loop spans 14 amino acids. Data came from immunoSEQ multiplex PCR; TCRdb stores just in-frame clones and leaves some out. In the table there are fewer than 200,000 clones, 81% of which are singletons. For this clone: Other nucleotide sequences from this sample produce the same CDR3.

The sequence came from a woman in her thirties or forties with COVID-19, enrolled during active disease. The chain recombines TRBV7-9 with TRBJ1-4, with 7 bases matching TRBD1. The sequencing sample was made of peripheral blood. In DNA form, the CDR3 reads TGTGCCAGCAGCTTAGACAGGGGCCGGGAAAAACTGTTTTTT. The encoded protein is CASSLDRGREKLFF.